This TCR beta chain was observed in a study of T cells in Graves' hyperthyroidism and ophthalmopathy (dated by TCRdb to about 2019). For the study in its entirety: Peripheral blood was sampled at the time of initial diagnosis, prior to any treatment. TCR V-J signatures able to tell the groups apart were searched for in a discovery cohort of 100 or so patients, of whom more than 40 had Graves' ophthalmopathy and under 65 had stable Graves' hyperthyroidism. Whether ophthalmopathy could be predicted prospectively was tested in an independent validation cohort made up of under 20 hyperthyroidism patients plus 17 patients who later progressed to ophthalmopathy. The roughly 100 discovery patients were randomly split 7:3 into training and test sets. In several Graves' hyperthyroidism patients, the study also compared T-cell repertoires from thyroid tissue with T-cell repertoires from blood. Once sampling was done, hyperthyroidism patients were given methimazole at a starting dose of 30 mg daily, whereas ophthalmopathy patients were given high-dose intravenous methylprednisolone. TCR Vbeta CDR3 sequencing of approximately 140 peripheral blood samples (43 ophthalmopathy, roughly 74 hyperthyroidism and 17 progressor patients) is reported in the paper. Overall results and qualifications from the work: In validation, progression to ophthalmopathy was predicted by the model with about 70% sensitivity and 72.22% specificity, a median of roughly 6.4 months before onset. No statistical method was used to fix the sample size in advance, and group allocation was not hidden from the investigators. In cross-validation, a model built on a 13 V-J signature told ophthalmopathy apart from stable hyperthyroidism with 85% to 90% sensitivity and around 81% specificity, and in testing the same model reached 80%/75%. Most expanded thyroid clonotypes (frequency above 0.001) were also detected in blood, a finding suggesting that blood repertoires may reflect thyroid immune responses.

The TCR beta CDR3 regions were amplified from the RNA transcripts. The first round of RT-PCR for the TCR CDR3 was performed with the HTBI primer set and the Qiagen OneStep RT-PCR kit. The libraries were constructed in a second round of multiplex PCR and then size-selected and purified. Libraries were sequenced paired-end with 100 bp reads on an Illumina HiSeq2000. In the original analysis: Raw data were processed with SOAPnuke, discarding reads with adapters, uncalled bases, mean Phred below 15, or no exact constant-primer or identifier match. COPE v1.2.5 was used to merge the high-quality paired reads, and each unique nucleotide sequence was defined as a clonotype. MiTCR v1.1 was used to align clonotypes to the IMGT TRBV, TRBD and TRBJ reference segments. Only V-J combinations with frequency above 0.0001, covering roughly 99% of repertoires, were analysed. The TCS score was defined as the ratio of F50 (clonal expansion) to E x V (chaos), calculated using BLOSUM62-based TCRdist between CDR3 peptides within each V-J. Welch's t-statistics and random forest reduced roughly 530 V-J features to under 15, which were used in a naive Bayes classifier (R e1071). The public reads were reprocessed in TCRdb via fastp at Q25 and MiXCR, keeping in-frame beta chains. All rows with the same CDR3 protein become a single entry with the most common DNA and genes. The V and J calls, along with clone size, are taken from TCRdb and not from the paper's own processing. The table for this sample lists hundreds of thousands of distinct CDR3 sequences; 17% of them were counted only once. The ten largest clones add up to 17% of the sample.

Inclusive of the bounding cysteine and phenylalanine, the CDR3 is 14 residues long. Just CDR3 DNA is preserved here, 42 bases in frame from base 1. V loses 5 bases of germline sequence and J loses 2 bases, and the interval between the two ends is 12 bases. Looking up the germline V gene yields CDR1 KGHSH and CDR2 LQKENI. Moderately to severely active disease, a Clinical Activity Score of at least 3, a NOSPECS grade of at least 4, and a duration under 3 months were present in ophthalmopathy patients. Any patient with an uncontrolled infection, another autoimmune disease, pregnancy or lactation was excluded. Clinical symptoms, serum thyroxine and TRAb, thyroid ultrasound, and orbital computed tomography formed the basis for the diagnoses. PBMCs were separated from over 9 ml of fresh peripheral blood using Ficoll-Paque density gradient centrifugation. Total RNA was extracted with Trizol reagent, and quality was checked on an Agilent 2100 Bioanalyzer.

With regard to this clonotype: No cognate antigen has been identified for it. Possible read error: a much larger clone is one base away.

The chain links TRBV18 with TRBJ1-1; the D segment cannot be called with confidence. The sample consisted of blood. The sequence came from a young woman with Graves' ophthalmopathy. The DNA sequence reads TGTGCCAGCTCATTACCTACAGCTAACACTGAAGCTTTCTTT. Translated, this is CASSLPTANTEAFF.